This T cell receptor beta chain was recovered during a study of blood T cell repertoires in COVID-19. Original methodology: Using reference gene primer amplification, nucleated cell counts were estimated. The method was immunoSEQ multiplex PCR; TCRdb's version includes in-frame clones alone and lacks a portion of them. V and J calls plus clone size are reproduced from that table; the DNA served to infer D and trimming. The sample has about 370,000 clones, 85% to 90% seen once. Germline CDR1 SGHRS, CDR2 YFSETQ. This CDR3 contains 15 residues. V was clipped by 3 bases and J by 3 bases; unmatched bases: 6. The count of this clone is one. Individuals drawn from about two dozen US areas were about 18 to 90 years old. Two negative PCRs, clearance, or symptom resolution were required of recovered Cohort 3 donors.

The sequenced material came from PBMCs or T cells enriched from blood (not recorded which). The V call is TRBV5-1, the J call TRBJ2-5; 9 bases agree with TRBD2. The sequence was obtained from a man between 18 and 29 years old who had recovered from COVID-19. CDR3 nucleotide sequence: TGCGCCAGCAGCTCGCGGGGGGGAAATGAAGAGACCCAGTACTTC. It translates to CASSSRGGNEETQYF. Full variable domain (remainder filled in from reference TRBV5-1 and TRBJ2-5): KAGVTQTPRYLIKTRGQQVTLSCSPISGHRSVSWYQQTPGQGLQFLFEYFSETQRNKGNFPGRFSGRQFSNSRSEMNVSTLELGDSALYLCASSSRGGNEETQYFGPGTRLLVL.